This TCR beta chain was observed in a study of CXCR3-negative and CXCR3-positive naive CD8 T cells. UMI-tagged TRB cDNA libraries were built via 5' RACE. TCRdb re-called the 5' RACE reads; one entry per CDR3 protein, DNA not given. The sample table includes around 29,000 distinct CDR3 sequences. The CDR3 is 17 amino acids. The germline CDR1 and CDR2 sequences are MNHNS and SASEGT. Sequencing used memory CD8+ T cells from blood. The rearrangement links TRBV6-1 to TRBJ1-2; the D gene TCRdb calls, TRBD1, cannot be checked with no DNA. This receptor was identified in a human donor in good health. Some clones in this sample may be carry-over from other donors' samples. The chain's CDR3 is CASSEALGTPDSYGYTF.